The 15 T cell receptor beta chains given below trace back to one sample, sequenced in a study of T cells in Graves' hyperthyroidism and ophthalmopathy. RNA transcripts served as the template for amplifying TCR beta CDR3 regions. First-round RT-PCR with HTBI primers amplified the TCR CDR3 region. TCRdb reprocessed the multiplex PCR reads via MiXCR and lists one record per CDR3 protein. Altogether a few hundred thousand distinct CDR3 sequences are present, roughly 13% being singletons, with the ten largest covering less than 25%. Sequencing was carried out using blood. The origin of the receptors is a man younger than 45 with Graves' hyperthyroidism that later progressed to Graves' ophthalmopathy.

This clonotype was seen many times. V gene TRBV29-1 combines with J gene TRBJ2-7; 7 bases are a match to TRBD1. Germline-derived CDR1 and CDR2 are SQVTM and ANQGSEA. The CDR3 extends over 14 amino acids. V lost 4 bases and J lost 2; bases outside the gene matches: 8. The CDR3 DNA reads as TGCAGCGTTGTTAAGGGACAGAACACCTACGAGCAGTACTTC. It specifies CSVVKGQNTYEQYF.

Note on this clonotype: A much larger clone is a single base away; this may be a read error. The chain links TRBV28 to TRBJ2-3; no definite D call. The ends were cut back, 4 bases at V and 7 bases at J, with 9 bases in the middle. Germline V lookup: CDR1 MDHEN, CDR2 SYDVKM. The CDR3 is 12 residues long. CDR3 protein: CASSSGFYTQYF. In DNA form, the CDR3 reads TGTGCCAGCAGTTCGGGCTTTTATACGCAGTATTTT.

This clonotype was counted at least ten times. This chain uses TRBV12-3 or TRBV12-4 with TRBJ2-7; no firm D call. The CDR3 is made up of 13 amino acids. V lost 1 base and J lost 5, with 9 bases in between. The CDR3: CASSLVGSHEQYF. CDR3 nucleotides: TGTGCCAGCAGTTTAGTGGGGTCCCACGAGCAGTACTTC.

The chain uses TRBV19 and TRBJ1-5; TRBD1 agrees at 11 bases. CDR1 LNHDA and CDR2 SQIVND come from the germline V gene (reference sequence). J was trimmed by 9 bases and V by 7 bases; bases with no gene match: 11. This CDR3 is built from 15 residues. CDR3 protein: CASTIGQGAFRPQHF. CDR3 nucleotide sequence: TGTGCCAGTACCATAGGACAGGGGGCTTTCCGGCCCCAGCATTTT.

The chain employs TRBV5-5 and TRBJ1-2, with D unclear. Looked up from germline, CDR1 is SGHKS and CDR2 is YYEKEE (reference sequence). The V gene lost 2 bases and the J gene lost 4 bases, with 9 bases spanning the gap. The CDR3 is 13 amino acids. The CDR3 loop reads CASSLVGIYGYTF. Written as DNA, the CDR3 is TGTGCCAGCAGCTTAGTCGGGATCTATGGCTACACCTTC.

This clonotype was seen at least ten times. The chain recombines TRBV11-2 with TRBJ2-7; a possible D gene is TRBD2 (5 bases). The V and J ends lost 5 bases and 3 bases respectively, with 17 bases between them. Looked up from germline, CDR1 is SGHAT and CDR2 is FQNNGV. This CDR3 region has 15 residues. CDR3 DNA: TGTGCCAGCAGCCCTCCCGGACTCGGCTACTACGAGCAGTACTTC. Protein: CASSPPGLGYYEQYF.

This clonotype was observed at least ten times. V is TRBV12-3 or TRBV12-4 and J is TRBJ1-2; tentative D call: TRBD1 (5 bases). The germline V and J ends were trimmed by 4 bases and 4 bases, with 7 bases remaining between them. This CDR3 is built from 12 residues. CDR3 in amino acids: CASSSGTYGYTF. The CDR3, as DNA: TGTGCCAGCAGTTCGGGGACCTATGGCTACACCTTC.

The chain uses TRBV18 and TRBJ1-6; TRBD1 matches at 8 bases. With 2 bases clipped from V and 8 bases from J, the junction kept 2 bases outside the gene matches. In germline, CDR1 is KGHSH, CDR2 LQKENI. The CDR3 is 14 amino acids. The CDR3 here is CASSPGDRYSPLHF. CDR3 coding DNA: TGTGCCAGCTCACCAGGGGACAGGTATTCACCCCTCCACTTT.

The sample holds many counts of this clonotype. The chain is built from TRBV27 and TRBJ2-3; perhaps D is TRBD1 or TRBD2 (6 bases each). Germline CDR1 is MNHEY and CDR2 is SMNVEV (reference sequence). The CDR3 is 17 amino acids. Trimming left V 4 bases short and J 5 bases short, with 22 bases between. CDR3 loop: CASSSSTGYYGGDTQYF. In nucleotides, the CDR3 is TGTGCCAGCAGTTCCTCGACAGGCTATTACGGGGGAGATACGCAGTATTTT.

In this sample, this clonotype turned up many times. The gene calls are TRBV12-3 or TRBV12-4 and TRBJ1-2, with D hard to call. This CDR3 contains 11 residues. V lost 4 bases and J 7 bases, leaving 7 bases between the germline ends. The CDR3 DNA follows: TGTGCCAGCAGTTACGGGAGTGGCTACACCTTC. Translated, it gives CASSYGSGYTF.

This clonotype came up a few times. This chain joins TRBV20-1 and TRBJ1-3, with D maybe TRBD1 (5 bases). The germline V gene encodes CDR1 DFQATT and CDR2 SNEGSKA (reference sequence). The V end lost 2 bases, the J end lost 2 bases, and 13 bases lay between the germline ends. This CDR3 has 15 residues. CDR3 sequence reads: CSARNRQTPGNTIYF. DNA of the CDR3: TGCAGTGCTAGAAACCGACAGACTCCTGGAAACACCATATATTTT.

The chain combines TRBV20-1 with TRBJ2-5; TRBD2 matches 7 bases. This CDR3 is 16 amino acids long. The germline CDR1 and CDR2 sequences are DFQATT and SNEGSKA (reference sequence). V trimming: 1 base; J trimming: 2 bases; junction bases outside the gene matches: 10. The chain's CDR3 is CSARGIGDYGQETQYF. In nucleotides, the CDR3 is TGCAGTGCTAGAGGGATAGGGGACTACGGGCAAGAGACCCAGTACTTC.

This clonotype occurred many times. The chain combines TRBV7-9 with TRBJ1-2, with a tentative D call TRBD1 (6 bases). The germline V gene encodes CDR1 SEHNR and CDR2 FQNEAQ (reference sequence). V shed 5 bases and J shed 8 bases, with 12 bases lying between them. The CDR3 is made up of 12 amino acids. Here the CDR3 DNA reads TGTGCCAGCAGCACCTGGACAGACGGCTACACCTTC. It is translated as CASSTWTDGYTF. The entire variable domain, with the rest obtained from reference TRBV7-9 and TRBJ1-2, is as follows: DTGVSQNPRHKITKRGQNVTFRCDPISEHNRLYWYRQTLGQGPEFLTYFQNEAQLEKSRLLSDRFSAERPKGSFSTLEIQRTEQGDSAMYLCASSTWTDGYTFGSGTRLTVV.

The CDR3 sequence is CASSLVASGGAVSYNEQFF. CDR3 coding DNA: TGTGCCAGCAGCTTAGTAGCTAGCGGGGGGGCCGTCTCCTACAATGAGCAGTTCTTC. This chain links TRBV7-2 with TRBJ2-1, with 12 bases identical to TRBD2. J gave up 0 bases and V 1 base, and 7 bases lay outside the gene matches. The CDR3 contains 19 residues. CDR1 is SGHTA and CDR2 is FQGNSA in the germline V gene.

This clonotype came up many times. The genes are TRBV2 and TRBJ2-1; 9 bases fit TRBD1. V was clipped by 6 bases and J by 15 bases; unmatched bases: 9. The CDR3 consists of 12 residues. The germline CDR1 and CDR2 sequences are SNHLY and FYNNEI. The CDR3 DNA reads as TGTGCCAGCAGCGAGGACAGGGGAGATAGGTTCTTC. Amino acids: CASSEDRGDRFF.